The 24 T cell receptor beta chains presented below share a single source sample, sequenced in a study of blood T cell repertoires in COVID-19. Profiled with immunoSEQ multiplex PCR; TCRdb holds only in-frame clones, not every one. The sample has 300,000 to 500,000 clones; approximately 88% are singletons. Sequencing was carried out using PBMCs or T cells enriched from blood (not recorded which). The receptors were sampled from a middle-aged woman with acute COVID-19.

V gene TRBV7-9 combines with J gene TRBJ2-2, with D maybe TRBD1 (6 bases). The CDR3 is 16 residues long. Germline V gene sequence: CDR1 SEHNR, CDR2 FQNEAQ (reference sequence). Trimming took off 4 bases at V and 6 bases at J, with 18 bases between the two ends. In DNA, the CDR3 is TGTGCCAGCAGCTCCACCCGACCAGGGGTGGCCGGGGAGCTGTTTTTT. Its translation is CASSSTRPGVAGELFF.

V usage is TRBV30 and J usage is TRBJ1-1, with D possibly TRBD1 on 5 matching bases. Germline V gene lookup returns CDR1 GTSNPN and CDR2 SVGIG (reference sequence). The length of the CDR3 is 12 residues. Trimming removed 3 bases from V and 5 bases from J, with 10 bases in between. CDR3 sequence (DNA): TGTGCCTGGAGCCAAGGGGTGACTGAAGCTTTCTTT. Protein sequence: CAWSQGVTEAFF.

The CDR3 protein is CASSIARTGNYGYTF. CDR3 nucleotide sequence: TGTGCCAGTAGTATAGCCAGAACAGGGAACTATGGCTACACCTTC. This chain joins TRBV19 and TRBJ1-2; D is perhaps TRBD1 (6 bases). CDR1 is LNHDA, CDR2 SQIVND, per germline (reference sequence). The CDR3 has 15 amino acids. V was shortened by 1 base and J by 2 bases, with 11 bases between the two germline ends.

CDR3 amino acids: CASSQDRSGGEQYF. The CDR3 coding sequence is TGCGCCAGCAGCCAAGATAGGTCGGGGGGCGAGCAGTACTTC. This chain connects TRBV4-1 to TRBJ2-7, with 7 positions matching TRBD2. There are 14 residues in the CDR3. The V and J ends lost 0 bases and 6 bases, in that order; junction bases with no gene match: 5. CDR1 is MGHRA, CDR2 YSYEKL, per germline.

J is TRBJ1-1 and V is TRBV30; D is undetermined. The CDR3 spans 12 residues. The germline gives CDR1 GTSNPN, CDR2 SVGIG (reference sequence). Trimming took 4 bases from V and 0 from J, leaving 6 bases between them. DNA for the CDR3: TGTGCCTGGACAGACTTGAACACTGAAGCTTTCTTT. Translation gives CAWTDLNTEAFF.

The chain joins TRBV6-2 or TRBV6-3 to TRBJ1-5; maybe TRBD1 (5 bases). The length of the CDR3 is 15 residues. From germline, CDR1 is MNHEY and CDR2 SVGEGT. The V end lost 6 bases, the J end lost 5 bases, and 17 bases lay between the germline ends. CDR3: CASSTQGGMDQPQHF. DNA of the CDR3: TGTGCCAGCAGCACTCAGGGTGGGATGGATCAGCCCCAGCATTTT.

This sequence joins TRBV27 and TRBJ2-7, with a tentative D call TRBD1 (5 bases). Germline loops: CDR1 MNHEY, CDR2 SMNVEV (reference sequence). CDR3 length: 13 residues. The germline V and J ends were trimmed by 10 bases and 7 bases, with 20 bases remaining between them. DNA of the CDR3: TGTGCCACCCTAGGGGCTTCTTATGGGGAGCAGTACTTC. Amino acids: CATLGASYGEQYF.

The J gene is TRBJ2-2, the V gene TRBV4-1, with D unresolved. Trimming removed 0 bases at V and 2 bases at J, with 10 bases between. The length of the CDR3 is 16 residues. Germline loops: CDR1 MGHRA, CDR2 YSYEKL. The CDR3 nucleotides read TGCGCCAGCAGCCAAGAGTCCCCTAGTAACACCGGGGAGCTGTTTTTT. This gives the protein CASSQESPSNTGELFF.

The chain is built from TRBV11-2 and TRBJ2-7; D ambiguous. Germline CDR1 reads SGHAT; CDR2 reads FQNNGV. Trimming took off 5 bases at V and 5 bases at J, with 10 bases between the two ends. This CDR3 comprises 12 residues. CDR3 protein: CASSPPGHEQYF. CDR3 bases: TGTGCCAGCAGCCCCCCTGGCCACGAGCAGTACTTC.

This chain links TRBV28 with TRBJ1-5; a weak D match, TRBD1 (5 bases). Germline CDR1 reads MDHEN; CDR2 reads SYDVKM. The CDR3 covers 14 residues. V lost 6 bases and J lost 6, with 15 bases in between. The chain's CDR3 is CASRMTGGGQPQHF. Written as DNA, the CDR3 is TGTGCCAGCAGGATGACGGGGGGAGGTCAGCCCCAGCATTTT.

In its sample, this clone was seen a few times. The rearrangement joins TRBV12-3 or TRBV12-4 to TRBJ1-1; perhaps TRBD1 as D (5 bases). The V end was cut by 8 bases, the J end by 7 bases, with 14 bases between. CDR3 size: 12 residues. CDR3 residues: CASSPGRDEAFF. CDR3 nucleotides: TGTGCCAGCTCTCCAGGGAGGGATGAAGCTTTCTTT.

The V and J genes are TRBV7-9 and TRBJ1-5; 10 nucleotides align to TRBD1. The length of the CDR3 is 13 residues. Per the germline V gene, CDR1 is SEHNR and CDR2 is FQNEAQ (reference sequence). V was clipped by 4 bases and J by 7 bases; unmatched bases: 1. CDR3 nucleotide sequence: TGTGCCAGCAGCTGGGACAGGGGACAGCCCCAGCATTTT. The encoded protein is CASSWDRGQPQHF.

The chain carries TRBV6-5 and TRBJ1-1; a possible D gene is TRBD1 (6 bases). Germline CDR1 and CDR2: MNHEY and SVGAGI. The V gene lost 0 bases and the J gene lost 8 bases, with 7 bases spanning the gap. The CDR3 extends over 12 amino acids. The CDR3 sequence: CASSYSDSEAFF. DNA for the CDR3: TGTGCCAGCAGTTACTCGGACAGCGAAGCTTTCTTT.

CDR3 sequence reads: CASSERVAGGPGKNIQYF. The CDR3 DNA reads as TGTGCCAGCAGTGAACGCGTAGCGGGGGGGCCGGGCAAAAACATTCAGTACTTC. This chain connects TRBV2 to TRBJ2-4; TRBD2 aligns across 11 bases. V was clipped by 2 bases and J by 3 bases; unmatched bases: 9. The CDR3 has 18 residues. CDR1 and CDR2 (germline): SNHLY, FYNNEI.

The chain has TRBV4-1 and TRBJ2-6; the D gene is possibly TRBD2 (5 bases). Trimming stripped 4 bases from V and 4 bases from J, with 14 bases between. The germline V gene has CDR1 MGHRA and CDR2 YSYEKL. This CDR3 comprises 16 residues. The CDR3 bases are TGCGCCAGCAGCCCAGCGTCGGGGTTCGGGGCCAACGTCCTGACTTTC. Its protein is CASSPASGFGANVLTF.

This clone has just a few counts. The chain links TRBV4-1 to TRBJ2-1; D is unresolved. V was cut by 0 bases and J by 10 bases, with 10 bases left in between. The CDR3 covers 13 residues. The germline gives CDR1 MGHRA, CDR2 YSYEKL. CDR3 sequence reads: CASSQDPGSEQFF. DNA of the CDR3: TGCGCCAGCAGCCAAGACCCCGGTTCAGAGCAGTTCTTC.

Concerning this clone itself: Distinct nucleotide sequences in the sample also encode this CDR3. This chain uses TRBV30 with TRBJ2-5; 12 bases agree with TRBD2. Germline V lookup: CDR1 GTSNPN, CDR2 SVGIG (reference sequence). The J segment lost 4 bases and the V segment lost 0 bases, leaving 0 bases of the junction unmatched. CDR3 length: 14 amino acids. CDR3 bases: TGTGCCTGGAGTGTACTAGCGGGGGGAGAGACCCAGTACTTC. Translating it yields CAWSVLAGGETQYF.

In nucleotides, the CDR3 is TGTGCCACCAGTGATTCGGGACAGGGGACTTTTTTCCAAGAGACCCAGTACTTC. Its translation: CATSDSGQGTFFQETQYF. The V call is TRBV24-1, the J call TRBJ2-5; 10 nucleotides align to TRBD1. Unmatched junction bases numbered 9, after V lost 2 bases and J lost 1 base. The CDR3 sequence is 18 residues long. From germline, CDR1 is KGHDR and CDR2 SFDVKD.

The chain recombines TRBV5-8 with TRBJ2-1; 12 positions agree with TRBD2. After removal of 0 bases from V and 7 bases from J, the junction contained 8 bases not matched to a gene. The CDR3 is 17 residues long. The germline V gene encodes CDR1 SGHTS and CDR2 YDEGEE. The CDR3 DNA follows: TGTGCCAGCAGCTTGGCGATGACTAGCGGGGGTCGGAATGAGCAGTTCTTC. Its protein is CASSLAMTSGGRNEQFF.

The DNA for the CDR3 is TGTGCCAGCAGTGGGGATTGGACAGGGATGAGGGAGACCCAGTACTTC. It is translated as CASSGDWTGMRETQYF. V is TRBV2 and J is TRBJ2-5; TRBD1 agrees at 8 bases. V was clipped by 4 bases and J by 5 bases; unmatched bases: 12. This CDR3 is built from 16 residues. Germline V CDR1 and CDR2: SNHLY, FYNNEI.

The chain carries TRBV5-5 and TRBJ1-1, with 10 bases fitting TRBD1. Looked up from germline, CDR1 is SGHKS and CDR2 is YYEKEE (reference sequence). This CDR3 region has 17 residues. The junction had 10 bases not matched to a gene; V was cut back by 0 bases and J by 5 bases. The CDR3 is CASSLETGGVGGTEAFF. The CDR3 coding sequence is TGTGCCAGCAGCTTGGAGACAGGGGGCGTCGGGGGAACTGAAGCTTTCTTT.

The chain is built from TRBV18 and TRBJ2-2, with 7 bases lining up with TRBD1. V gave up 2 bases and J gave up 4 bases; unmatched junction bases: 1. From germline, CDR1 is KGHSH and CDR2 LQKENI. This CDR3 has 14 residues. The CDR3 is CASSPGTVTGELFF. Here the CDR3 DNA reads TGTGCCAGCTCACCAGGGACAGTCACCGGGGAGCTGTTTTTT.

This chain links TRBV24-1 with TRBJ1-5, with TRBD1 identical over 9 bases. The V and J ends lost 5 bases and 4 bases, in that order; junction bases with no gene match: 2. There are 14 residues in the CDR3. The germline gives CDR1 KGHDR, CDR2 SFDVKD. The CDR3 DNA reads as TGTGCCACCAGTGGGACAGGGGAAAATCAGCCCCAGCATTTT. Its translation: CATSGTGENQPQHF.

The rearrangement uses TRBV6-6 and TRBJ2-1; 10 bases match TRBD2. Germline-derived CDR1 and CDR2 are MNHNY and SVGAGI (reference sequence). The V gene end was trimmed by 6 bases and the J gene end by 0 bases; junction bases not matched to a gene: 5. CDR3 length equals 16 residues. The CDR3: CASSFLAGASYNEQFF. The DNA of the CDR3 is TGTGCCAGCAGCTTTCTAGCGGGGGCCTCCTACAATGAGCAGTTCTTC.